This T cell receptor beta chain was recorded in a study of cytomegalovirus exposure and HLA in healthy donors. Losses at the gene ends were 0 bases for V and 2 bases for J; bases not matched to a gene: 3. Germline loops: CDR1 SGDLS, CDR2 YYNGEE. CDR3 length: 16 amino acids. Method: immunoSEQ multiplex PCR; TCRdb's copy keeps in-frame clones and lacks some. In the table there are 150,000 to 180,000 clones, roughly 86% of which are singletons. The source material was PBMCs. The genes are TRBV9 and TRBJ2-2; 8 bases are a match to TRBD1. This clonotype was obtained from a human donor in good health. The CDR3 loop is CASSVATGGNTGELFF. Written as DNA, the CDR3 is TGTGCCAGCAGCGTAGCTACAGGGGGTAACACCGGGGAGCTGTTTTTT.